This is a list of T cell receptor beta chains from one sample in a study of CD8+CD57+ T cells in acquired aplastic anemia. TCRdb recomputed calls from the reads with MiXCR, one row per CDR3 protein. This repertoire shows about 160,000 distinct CDR3 sequences, less than 60% found once; its top ten account for 3.2%. Material for sequencing was sorted CD4+, CD8+, or CD8+CD57+ T cells (not recorded which) from PBMCs. The source of these receptors is a human donor with aplastic anemia. Each CDR3 is given with its conserved first and last residue. The D gene is left open where the match is weak. Size values are once, few and many counts, or a class for expanded clones, and some rows have none.

>TRBJ1-5|-|many|TRBV6-2/TRBV6-3
CASSYGRVGNQPQHF
TGTGCCAGCAGTTACGGCAGGGTTGGCAATCAGCCCCAGCATTTT
>TRBJ2-7|-|-|TRBV10-3
CATGTYTYEQYF
TGTGCCACCGGGACTTATACCTACGAGCAGTACTTC
>TRBJ1-1|TRBD1|-|TRBV19
CASSKTGDTEAFF
TGTGCCAGTAGTAAAACAGGGGACACTGAAGCTTTCTTT
>TRBJ1-1|-|-|TRBV3-1
CASTRGASTEAFF
TGTGCCAGCACTCGGGGGGCGTCCACTGAAGCTTTCTTT
>TRBJ2-7|-|many|TRBV5-4
CASSGTPPVGNYEQYF
TGTGCCAGCAGCGGGACACCACCGGTGGGGAATTACGAGCAGTACTTC
>TRBJ1-5|-|few|TRBV19
CASSSDRRQHF
TGTGCCAGTAGTAGTGACAGACGGCAGCATTTT
>TRBJ1-2|TRBD1|many|TRBV4-1
CASSQGGQAGYGYTF
TGCGCCAGCAGCCAAGGGGGACAGGCTGGCTATGGCTACACCTTC
>TRBJ1-2|-|-|TRBV9
CANSATRGYTF
TGTGCCAACAGCGCCACCAGGGGCTACACCTTC
>TRBJ2-2|-|-|TRBV7-8
CASSPWGNTGELFF
TGTGCCAGCAGCCCATGGGGGAACACCGGGGAGCTGTTTTTT
>TRBJ2-7|-|-|TRBV20-1
CSASRDSACEQYF
TGCAGTGCTAGCCGGGACTCCGCCTGCGAGCAGTACTTC
>TRBJ2-7|-|-|TRBV7-3
CASSLTPAAGSYEQYF
TGTGCCAGCAGCTTAACCCCAGCGGCGGGCTCCTACGAGCAGTACTTC
>TRBJ2-5|-|-|TRBV7-2
CASSVGTETQYF
TGTGCCAGCAGCGTTGGGACAGAGACCCAGTACTTC
>TRBJ1-1|TRBD1|once|TRBV29-1
CSVVGTDNTEAFF
TGCAGCGTTGTCGGGACAGACAACACTGAAGCTTTCTTT
>TRBJ1-6|-|few|TRBV7-3
CASSLGGGTSPLHF
TGTGCCAGCAGCTTAGGGGGAGGGACTTCACCCCTCCACTTT
>TRBJ1-2|TRBD1|many|TRBV19
CASSIPGGQLYGYTF
TGTGCCAGTAGTATTCCAGGGGGACAACTCTATGGCTACACCTTC